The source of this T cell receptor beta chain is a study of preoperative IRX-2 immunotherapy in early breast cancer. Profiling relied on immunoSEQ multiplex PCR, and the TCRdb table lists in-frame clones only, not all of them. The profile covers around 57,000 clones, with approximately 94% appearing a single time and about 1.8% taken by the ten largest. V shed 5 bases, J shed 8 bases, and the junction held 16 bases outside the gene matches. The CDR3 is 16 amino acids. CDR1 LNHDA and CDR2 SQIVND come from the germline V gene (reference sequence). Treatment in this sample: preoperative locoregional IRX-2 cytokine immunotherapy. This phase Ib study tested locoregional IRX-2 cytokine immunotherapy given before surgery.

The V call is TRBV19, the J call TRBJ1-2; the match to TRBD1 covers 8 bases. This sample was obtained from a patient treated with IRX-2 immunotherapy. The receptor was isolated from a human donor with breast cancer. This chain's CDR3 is CASSPTGGQGARGYTF. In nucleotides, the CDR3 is TGTGCCAGTAGTCCAACCGGAGGGCAGGGGGCGCGAGGCTACACCTTC.